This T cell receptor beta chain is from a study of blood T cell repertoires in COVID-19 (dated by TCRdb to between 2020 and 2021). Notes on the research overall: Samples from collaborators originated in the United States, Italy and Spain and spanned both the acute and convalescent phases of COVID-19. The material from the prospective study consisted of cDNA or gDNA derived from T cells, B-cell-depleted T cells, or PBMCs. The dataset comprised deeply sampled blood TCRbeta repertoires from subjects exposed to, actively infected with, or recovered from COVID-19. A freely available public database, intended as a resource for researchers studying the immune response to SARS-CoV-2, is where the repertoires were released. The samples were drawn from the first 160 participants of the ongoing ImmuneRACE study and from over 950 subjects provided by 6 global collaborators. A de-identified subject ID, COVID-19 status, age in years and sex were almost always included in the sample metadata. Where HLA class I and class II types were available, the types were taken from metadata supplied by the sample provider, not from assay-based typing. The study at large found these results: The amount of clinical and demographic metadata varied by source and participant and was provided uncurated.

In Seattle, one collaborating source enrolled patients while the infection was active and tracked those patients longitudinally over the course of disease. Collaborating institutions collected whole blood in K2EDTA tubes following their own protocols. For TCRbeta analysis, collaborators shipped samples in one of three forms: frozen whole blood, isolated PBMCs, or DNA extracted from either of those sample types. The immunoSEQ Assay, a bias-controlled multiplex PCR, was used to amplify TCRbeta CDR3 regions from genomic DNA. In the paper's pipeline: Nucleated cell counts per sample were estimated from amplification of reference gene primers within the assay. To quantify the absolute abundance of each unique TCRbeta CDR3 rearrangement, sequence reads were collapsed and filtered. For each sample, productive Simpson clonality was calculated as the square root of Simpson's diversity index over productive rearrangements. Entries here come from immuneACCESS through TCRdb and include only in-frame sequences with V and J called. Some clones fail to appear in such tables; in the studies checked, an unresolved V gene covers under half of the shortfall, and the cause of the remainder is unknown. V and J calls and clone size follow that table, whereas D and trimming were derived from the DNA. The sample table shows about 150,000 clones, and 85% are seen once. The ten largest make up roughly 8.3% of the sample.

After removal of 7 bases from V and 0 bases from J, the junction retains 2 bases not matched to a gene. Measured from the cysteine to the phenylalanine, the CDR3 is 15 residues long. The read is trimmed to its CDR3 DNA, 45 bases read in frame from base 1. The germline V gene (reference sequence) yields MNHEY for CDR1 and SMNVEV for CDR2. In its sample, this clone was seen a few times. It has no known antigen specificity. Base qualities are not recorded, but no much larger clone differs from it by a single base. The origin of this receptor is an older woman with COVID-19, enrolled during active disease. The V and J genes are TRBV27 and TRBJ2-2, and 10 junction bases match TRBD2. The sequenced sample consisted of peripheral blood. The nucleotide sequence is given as TGTGCCAGCAAACTAGCGGGACCGAACACCGGGGAGCTGTTTTTT. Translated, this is CASKLAGPNTGELFF.